A selection of T cell receptor beta chains follows, all from one sample in a study of T-cell memory formation after mild COVID-19. In TCRdb, the 5' RACE reads were re-called with MiXCR into one record per CDR3 protein. The sample records roughly 200,000 distinct CDR3 sequences, around 16% being singletons. Material for sequencing was PBMCs or a T cell subset sorted from them (not recorded which). The receptors shown here come from an adult woman who had mild COVID-19 (a few samples of this study predate the infection). Cell type and time point are not known. Both conserved end residues are trimmed from each CDR3. A D gene is named only where the DNA matches it firmly.

v_call,d_call,j_call,cdr3_aa
TRBV30,.,TRBJ1-1,AWSVYGNTEAF
TRBV6-1,TRBD2,TRBJ2-1,ASSETSGLYNEQF
TRBV25-1,.,TRBJ2-2,ASSEWWATGTLNTGELF
TRBV5-1,.,TRBJ1-1,ASSLIQAASTEAF
TRBV5-5,.,TRBJ1-2,ASSLGGSQIYGYT
TRBV5-1,TRBD1,TRBJ2-1,ASSPGQGYYNEQF
TRBV20-1,.,TRBJ1-1,SATTENGRRAF
TRBV4-2,TRBD2,TRBJ2-1,ASSPSGARAGAGNYNEQF
TRBV24-1,.,TRBJ2-3,ATSDFASTDTQY
TRBV6-5,.,TRBJ2-1,ASSYTQVVYNEQF
TRBV5-1,TRBD1,TRBJ2-7,ASSRGQGPSYEQY
TRBV4-2,.,TRBJ2-1,ASSQVRALGGGTYNEQF
TRBV11-2,.,TRBJ2-1,ASSPRTGVERVNEQF
TRBV12-3/TRBV12-4,TRBD2,TRBJ2-1,ASSLLAGEHNEQF
TRBV20-1,.,TRBJ2-1,SAKGFGNEQF
TRBV5-1,.,TRBJ2-3,ASSPGRSGTDTQY
TRBV5-4,TRBD1,TRBJ1-2,ASSLVQGIGYGYT
TRBV7-3,.,TRBJ2-7,ASSLWGSSYEQY
TRBV20-1,.,TRBJ2-6,SATGSGANVLT
TRBV12-3/TRBV12-4,.,TRBJ2-7,ASSEGGLSSYEQY
TRBV4-3,.,TRBJ1-2,ASSQVLGHHYGYT
TRBV5-6,.,TRBJ1-2,ASSLKGRNYGYT
TRBV18,.,TRBJ1-1,ASSESQRTEAF
TRBV5-1,.,TRBJ2-5,ASSLRTVQETQY
TRBV12-3/TRBV12-4,.,TRBJ1-1,ASSPDAEAF
TRBV12-3/TRBV12-4,.,TRBJ1-2,ASTYYSGGYPGYT
TRBV12-5,.,TRBJ2-3,ASGGAKARTDTQY
TRBV5-5,.,TRBJ2-1,ASSFVRHNEQF
TRBV24-1,.,TRBJ2-3,ATSDLEDGTQY
TRBV6-2/TRBV6-3,.,TRBJ2-1,ASRPQESYNEQF
TRBV5-6,.,TRBJ2-1,ASSLQNEQF
TRBV20-1,.,TRBJ1-2,SAPQVNYGYT
TRBV6-1,.,TRBJ1-1,ASSGGASTEAF
TRBV6-1,TRBD1,TRBJ1-5,ASRPTGHQPQH
TRBV11-1,.,TRBJ2-7,ASSFLAVSYEQY
TRBV12-3/TRBV12-4,TRBD1,TRBJ1-1,ASSHRGRTEAF
TRBV6-5,.,TRBJ1-3,ASSFRGSGNTIY
TRBV12-3/TRBV12-4,TRBD2,TRBJ2-7,ASRRTSGESYEQY
TRBV12-3/TRBV12-4,.,TRBJ2-3,ASNRGTDTQY
TRBV24-1,TRBD2,TRBJ2-1,ATSARTSGGRDEQF
TRBV5-5,TRBD2,TRBJ2-1,ASSWERTSEQF
TRBV2,TRBD2,TRBJ2-7,ASSPGTNRYEQY
TRBV10-3,.,TRBJ1-1,AISESAGPRGNTEAF
TRBV12-3/TRBV12-4,.,TRBJ2-1,ASALAGGNEQF
TRBV25-1,TRBD1,TRBJ2-7,ASSDFGTGSEQY
TRBV5-1,.,TRBJ2-2,ASSVQGNTGELF
TRBV7-8,TRBD2,TRBJ2-5,ASSLGVLAGGPWETQY
TRBV6-6,TRBD2,TRBJ2-5,ASSYSGDWRGGQY
TRBV2,.,TRBJ1-5,ASSEQGLNQPQH
TRBV9,.,TRBJ1-1,ASTSGVPDTEAF